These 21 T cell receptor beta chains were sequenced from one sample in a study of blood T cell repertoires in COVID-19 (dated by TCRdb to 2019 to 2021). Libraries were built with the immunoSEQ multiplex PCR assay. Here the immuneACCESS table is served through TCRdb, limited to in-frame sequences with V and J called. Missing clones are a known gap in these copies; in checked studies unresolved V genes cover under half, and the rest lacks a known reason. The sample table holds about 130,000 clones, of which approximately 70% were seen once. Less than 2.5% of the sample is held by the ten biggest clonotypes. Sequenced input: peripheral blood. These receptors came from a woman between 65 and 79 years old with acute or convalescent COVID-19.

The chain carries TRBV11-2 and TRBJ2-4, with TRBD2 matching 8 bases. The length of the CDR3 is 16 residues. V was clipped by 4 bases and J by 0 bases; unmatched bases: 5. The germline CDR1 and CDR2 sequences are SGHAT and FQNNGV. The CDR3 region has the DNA TGTGCCAGCAGCTCTTTAGCGGGGCTAGCCAAAAACATTCAGTACTTC. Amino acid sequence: CASSSLAGLAKNIQYF.

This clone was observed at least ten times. The CDR3 DNA follows: TGTGCCAGTAGTCGTCCCAATCAGCCCCAGCATTTT. Translation: CASSRPNQPQHF. The chain recombines TRBV19 with TRBJ1-5; D not certain. CDR3 length: 12 amino acids. V was trimmed by 5 bases and J by 3 bases, leaving 5 bases between them. Germline values: CDR1 LNHDA, CDR2 SQIVND (reference sequence).

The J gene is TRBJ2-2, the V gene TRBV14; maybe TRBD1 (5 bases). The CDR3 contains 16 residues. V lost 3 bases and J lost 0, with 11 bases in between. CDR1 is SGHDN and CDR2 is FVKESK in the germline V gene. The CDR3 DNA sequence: TGTGCCAGCAGCCATCGTCAGGGTCCGAACACCGGGGAGCTGTTTTTT. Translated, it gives CASSHRQGPNTGELFF.

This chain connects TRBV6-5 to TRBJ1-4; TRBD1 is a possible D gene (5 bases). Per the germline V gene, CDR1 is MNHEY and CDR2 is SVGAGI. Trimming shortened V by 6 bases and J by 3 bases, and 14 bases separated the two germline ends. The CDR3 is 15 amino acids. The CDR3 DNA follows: TGTGCCAGCAGGGCACAGGAGACACCTAATGAAAAACTGTTTTTT. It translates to CASRAQETPNEKLFF.

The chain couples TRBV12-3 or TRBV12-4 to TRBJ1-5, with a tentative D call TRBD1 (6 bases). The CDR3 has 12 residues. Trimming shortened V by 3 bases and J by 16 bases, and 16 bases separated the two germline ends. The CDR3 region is CASSFGGAEAHF. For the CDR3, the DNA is TGTGCCAGCAGTTTCGGGGGGGCGGAGGCCCATTTT.

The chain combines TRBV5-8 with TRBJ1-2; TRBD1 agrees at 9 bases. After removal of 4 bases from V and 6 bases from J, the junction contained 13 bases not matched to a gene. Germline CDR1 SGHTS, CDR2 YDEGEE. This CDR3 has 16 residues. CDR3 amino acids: CASSQPRDREGDGYTF. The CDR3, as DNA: TGTGCCAGCAGCCAACCCCGGGACAGGGAAGGGGATGGCTACACCTTC. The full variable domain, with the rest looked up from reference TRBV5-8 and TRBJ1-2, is EAGVTQSPTHLIKTRGQQATLRCSPISGHTSVYWYQQALGLGLQFLLWYDEGEERNRGNFPPRFSGRQFPNYSSELNVNALELEDSALYLCASSQPRDREGDGYTFGSGTRLTVV.

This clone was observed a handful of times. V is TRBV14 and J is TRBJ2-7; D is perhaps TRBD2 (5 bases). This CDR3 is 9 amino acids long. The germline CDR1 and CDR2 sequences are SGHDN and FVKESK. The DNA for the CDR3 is TGTGCGGGAGAGTACGAGCAGTACTTC. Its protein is CAGEYEQYF. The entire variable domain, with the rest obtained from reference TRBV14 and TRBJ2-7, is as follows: EAGVTQFPSHSVIEKGQTVTLRCDPISGHDNLYWYRRVMGKEIKFLLHFVKESKQDESGMPNNRFLAERTGGTYSTLKVQPAELEDSGVYFCAGEYEQYFGPGTRLTVT.

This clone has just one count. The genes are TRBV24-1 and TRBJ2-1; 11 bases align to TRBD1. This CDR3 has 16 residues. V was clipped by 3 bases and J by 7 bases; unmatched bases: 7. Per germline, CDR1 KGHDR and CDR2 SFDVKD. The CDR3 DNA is TGTGCCACCAGTGATCCAGGGACAGGGGGTTGGAATGAGCAGTTCTTC. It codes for CATSDPGTGGWNEQFF.

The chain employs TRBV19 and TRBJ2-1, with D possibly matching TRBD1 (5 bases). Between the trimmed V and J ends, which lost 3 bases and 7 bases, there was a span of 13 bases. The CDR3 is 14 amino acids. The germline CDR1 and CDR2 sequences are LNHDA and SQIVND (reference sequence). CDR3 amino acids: CASSMSGWWNEQFF. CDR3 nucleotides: TGTGCCAGTAGTATGTCAGGGTGGTGGAATGAGCAGTTCTTC.

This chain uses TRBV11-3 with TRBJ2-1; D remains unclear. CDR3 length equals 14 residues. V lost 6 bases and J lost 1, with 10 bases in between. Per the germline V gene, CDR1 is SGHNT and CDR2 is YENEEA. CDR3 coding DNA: TGTGCCAGCAGTCATGGCGGTTCCTACAATGAGCAGTTCTTC. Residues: CASSHGGSYNEQFF.

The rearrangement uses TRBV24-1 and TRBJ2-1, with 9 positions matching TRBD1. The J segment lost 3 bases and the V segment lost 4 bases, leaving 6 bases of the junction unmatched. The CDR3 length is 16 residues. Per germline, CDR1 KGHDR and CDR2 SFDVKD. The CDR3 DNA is TGTGCCACCAGTGAGAAAGGACAGGGGTACTACAATGAGCAGTTCTTC. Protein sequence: CATSEKGQGYYNEQFF.

For the CDR3, the DNA is TGTGCCAGCAGTCTAGGGGACAGGCTAAACACCGGGGAGCTGTTTTTT. Translation gives CASSLGDRLNTGELFF. This chain connects TRBV27 to TRBJ2-2; 8 nucleotides line up with TRBD1. V trimming: 5 bases; J trimming: 2 bases; junction bases outside the gene matches: 7. There are 16 residues in the CDR3. Germline CDR1 is MNHEY and CDR2 is SMNVEV (reference sequence).

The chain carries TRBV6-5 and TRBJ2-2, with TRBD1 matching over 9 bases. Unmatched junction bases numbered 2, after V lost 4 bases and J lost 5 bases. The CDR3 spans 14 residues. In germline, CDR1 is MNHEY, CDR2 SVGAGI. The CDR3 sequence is CASSLGTGTGELFF. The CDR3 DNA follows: TGTGCCAGCAGTTTAGGGACAGGGACCGGGGAGCTGTTTTTT.

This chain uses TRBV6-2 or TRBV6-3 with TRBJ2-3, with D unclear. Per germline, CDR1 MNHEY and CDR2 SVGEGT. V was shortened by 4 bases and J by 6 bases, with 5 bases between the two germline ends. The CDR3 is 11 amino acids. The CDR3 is CASSWRDTQYF. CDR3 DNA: TGTGCCAGCAGTTGGCGGGATACGCAGTATTTT.

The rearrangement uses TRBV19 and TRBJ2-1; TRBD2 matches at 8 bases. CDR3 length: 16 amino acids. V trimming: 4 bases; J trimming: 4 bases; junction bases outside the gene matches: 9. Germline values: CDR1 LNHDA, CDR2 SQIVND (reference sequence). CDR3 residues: CASSTSRIAGYNEQFF. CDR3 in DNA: TGTGCCAGTAGTACCTCCCGGATAGCGGGATACAATGAGCAGTTCTTC.

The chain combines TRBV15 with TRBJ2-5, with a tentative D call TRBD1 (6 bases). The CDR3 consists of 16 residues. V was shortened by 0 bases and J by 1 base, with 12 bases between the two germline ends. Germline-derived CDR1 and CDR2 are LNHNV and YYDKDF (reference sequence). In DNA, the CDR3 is TGTGCCACCAGCAGAGATCTAGGACAGATCCAAGAGACCCAGTACTTC. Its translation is CATSRDLGQIQETQYF.

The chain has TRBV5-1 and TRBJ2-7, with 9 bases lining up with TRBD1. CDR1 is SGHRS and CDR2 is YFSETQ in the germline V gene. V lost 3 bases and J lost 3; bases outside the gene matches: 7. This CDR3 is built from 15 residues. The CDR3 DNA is TGCGCCAGCAGCTCCAACAGGGGGCCTGACTACGAGCAGTACTTC. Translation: CASSSNRGPDYEQYF.

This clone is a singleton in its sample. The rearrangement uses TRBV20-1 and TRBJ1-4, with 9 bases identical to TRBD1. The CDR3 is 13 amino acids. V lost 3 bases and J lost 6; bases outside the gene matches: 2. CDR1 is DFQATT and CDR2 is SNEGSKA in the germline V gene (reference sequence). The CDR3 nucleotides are TGCAGTGCTAGTCGACAGGGGGATGAAAAACTGTTTTTT. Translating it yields CSASRQGDEKLFF.

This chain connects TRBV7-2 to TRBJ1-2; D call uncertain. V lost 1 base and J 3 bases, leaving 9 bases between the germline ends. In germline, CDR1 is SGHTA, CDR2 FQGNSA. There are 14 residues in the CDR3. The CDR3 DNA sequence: TGTGCCAGCAGCTTAGTCGGGTCGGACTATGGCTACACCTTC. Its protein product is CASSLVGSDYGYTF.

The CDR3 is CSALAGGETQYF. The CDR3 nucleotides are TGCAGCGCTCTAGCGGGGGGAGAGACCCAGTACTTC. This chain connects TRBV29-1 to TRBJ2-5; TRBD2 agrees at 11 bases. The CDR3 consists of 12 residues. J lost 4 bases, V lost 7 bases, and 2 bases had no gene match. Germline-derived CDR1 and CDR2 are SQVTM and ANQGSEA.

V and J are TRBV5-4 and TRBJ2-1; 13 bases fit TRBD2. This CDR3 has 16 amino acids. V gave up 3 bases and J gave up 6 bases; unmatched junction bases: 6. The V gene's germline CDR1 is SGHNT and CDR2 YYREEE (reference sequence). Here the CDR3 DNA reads TGTGCCAGCAGCTACCCCGGGACTAGCGGGACCAATGAGCAGTTCTTC. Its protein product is CASSYPGTSGTNEQFF.